The 12 T cell receptor beta chains presented below share a single source sample, sequenced in a study of post-analysis software for immune sequencing data. No cognate antigen is known for these TCRs. cDNA libraries of TCR beta carried unique molecular identifiers. One entry per CDR3 protein, called by TCRdb with MiXCR from the PCR reads. The sample lists roughly 870,000 distinct CDR3 sequences; approximately 53% were seen once. Findings of the study overall: With TRBV5-6, TRBV5-1 and TRBV20-1 included, about five TRBV segments were more frequent in patients than in controls.

The material sequenced was blood. These receptors all stem from a girl between 10 and 17 years old with multiple sclerosis.

The V and J genes are TRBV4-1 and TRBJ2-1; TRBD1 agrees at 7 bases. Germline lookup yields CDR1 MGHRA and CDR2 YSYEKL. J lost 9 bases, V lost 2 bases, and 10 bases had no gene match. The CDR3 loop spans 15 amino acids. Written as DNA, the CDR3 is TGCGCCAGCAGCCAAAGAGAGGGGACAGATGCTGAGCAGTTCTTC. Amino acids: CASSQREGTDAEQFF.

The chain carries TRBV7-9 and TRBJ2-3; the D is unclear. V gave up 7 bases and J gave up 0 bases, with 11 bases separating them. CDR1 and CDR2 from the germline V gene are SEHNR and FQNEAQ (reference sequence). There are 14 residues in the CDR3. In DNA form, the CDR3 reads TGTGCCAGCATCCCCCCGCGAAGCACAGATACGCAGTATTTT. Amino acid sequence: CASIPPRSTDTQYF.

V is TRBV5-1 and J is TRBJ2-3; D perhaps matches TRBD1 (6 bases). From germline, CDR1 is SGHRS and CDR2 YFSETQ. Trimming removed 4 bases at V and 0 bases at J, with 15 bases between. This CDR3 spans 16 amino acids. CDR3 amino acids: CASSAQGGRSTDTQYF. As DNA, the CDR3 is TGCGCCAGCAGCGCCCAAGGGGGTCGCAGCACAGATACGCAGTATTTT.

The chain joins TRBV9 to TRBJ2-7, with 8 bases matching TRBD2. Trimming took 0 bases from V and 7 from J; bases not matched to a gene: 9. The CDR3 is 15 amino acids. Germline assignment: CDR1 SGDLS and CDR2 YYNGEE. The CDR3 loop reads CASSVEAGGGHEQYF. For the CDR3, the DNA is TGTGCCAGCAGCGTAGAGGCGGGAGGAGGCCATGAGCAGTACTTC.

The chain recombines TRBV7-2 with TRBJ1-2, with D possibly matching TRBD1 (5 bases). V lost 5 bases and J lost 13, with 17 bases in between. The germline CDR1 and CDR2 sequences are SGHTA and FQGNSA. This CDR3 spans 12 amino acids. CDR3 loop: CASSRGPIYSTF. CDR3 nucleotides: TGTGCCAGCAGCCGGGGACCGATATACAGCACCTTC.

The chain links TRBV4-2 to TRBJ2-3; 7 bases agree with TRBD2. V shed 0 bases and J 1 base; nucleotides not matched to a gene: 4. Germline CDR1 reads LGHNA; CDR2 reads YNFKEQ. The CDR3 consists of 16 residues. The CDR3 nucleotides are TGTGCCAGCAGCCAAGATCCGGCGGGGGGCACAGATACGCAGTATTTT. This codes for CASSQDPAGGTDTQYF.

This clonotype has just a few counts. The J gene is TRBJ2-4, the V gene TRBV7-9, with D tentatively TRBD2 (6 bases). The ends were cut back, 4 bases at V and 1 base at J, with 8 bases in the middle. This CDR3 is built from 14 residues. Germline loops: CDR1 SEHNR, CDR2 FQNEAQ (reference sequence). Here the CDR3 DNA reads TGTGCCAGCAGCTGGGGGGTGGCCAAAAACATTCAGTACTTC. It codes for CASSWGVAKNIQYF. Full variable domain (outside the CDR3, taken from reference TRBV7-9 and TRBJ2-4): DTGVSQNPRHKITKRGQNVTFRCDPISEHNRLYWYRQTLGQGPEFLTYFQNEAQLEKSRLLSDRFSAERPKGSFSTLEIQRTEQGDSAMYLCASSWGVAKNIQYFGAGTRLSVL.

The chain joins TRBV14 to TRBJ2-6; a weak D match, TRBD1 (5 bases). The CDR3 consists of 17 residues. The germline gives CDR1 SGHDN, CDR2 FVKESK. Trimming removed 5 bases from V and 0 bases from J, with 14 bases in between. As DNA, the CDR3 is TGTGCCAGCAGCGACACAGGTCCCTACTCTGGGGCCAACGTCCTGACTTTC. Amino acid sequence: CASSDTGPYSGANVLTF.

This CDR3 is CASSQDKLTGNGYTF. In DNA form, the CDR3 reads TGTGCCAGCAGCCAAGATAAGTTGACAGGGAATGGCTACACCTTC. The rearrangement links TRBV3-1 to TRBJ1-2; TRBD1 matches 7 bases. V gave up 0 bases and J gave up 6 bases; unmatched junction bases: 7. CDR3 length equals 15 residues. CDR1 is LGHDT and CDR2 is YNNKEL in the germline V gene (reference sequence).

CDR3 amino acids: CSASGGTAYEQYF. DNA of the CDR3: TGCAGTGCTAGTGGGGGGACTGCCTACGAGCAGTACTTC. This chain joins TRBV20-1 and TRBJ2-4; a possible D gene is TRBD2 (6 bases). The DNA end lines up better with TRBJ2-7; the J call may be wrong. CDR1 and CDR2 (germline): DFQATT, SNEGSKA (reference sequence). The CDR3 consists of 13 residues.

J is TRBJ2-4 and V is TRBV12-3 or TRBV12-4; 7 bases are shared with TRBD2. The CDR3 is 13 amino acids. The V segment lost 5 bases and the J segment 5 bases; nucleotides outside the gene matches: 3. This CDR3 is CASSILAENIQYF. CDR3 in DNA: TGTGCCAGCAGTATCCTAGCGGAAAACATTCAGTACTTC.

The chain combines TRBV9 with TRBJ2-7, with a weak D call TRBD1 (5 bases). This CDR3 spans 16 amino acids. V was trimmed by 0 bases and J by 7 bases, leaving 20 bases between them. Germline loops: CDR1 SGDLS, CDR2 YYNGEE. The CDR3, as DNA: TGTGCCAGCAGCGTAGCTGCCACAGGAATAAACAATGAGCAGTACTTC. Protein sequence: CASSVAATGINNEQYF.